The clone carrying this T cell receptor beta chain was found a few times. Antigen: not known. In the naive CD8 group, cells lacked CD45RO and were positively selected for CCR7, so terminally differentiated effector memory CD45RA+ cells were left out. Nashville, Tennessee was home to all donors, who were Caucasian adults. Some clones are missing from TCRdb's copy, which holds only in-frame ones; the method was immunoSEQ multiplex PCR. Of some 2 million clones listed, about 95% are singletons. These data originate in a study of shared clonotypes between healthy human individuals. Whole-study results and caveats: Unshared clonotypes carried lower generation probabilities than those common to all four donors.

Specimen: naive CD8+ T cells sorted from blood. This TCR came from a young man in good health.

The DNA of the CDR3 is TGTGCCAGCAGTGAAGGTGGCGGGGGCTACACCTTC. Its protein is CASSEGGGGYTF. The chain is built from TRBV2 and TRBJ1-2; no clear D. The germline V and J ends were trimmed by 1 base and 8 bases, with 8 bases remaining between them. The CDR3 consists of 12 residues. Germline V lookup: CDR1 SNHLY, CDR2 FYNNEI.